This T cell receptor beta chain is from a study of tumor-infiltrating lymphocytes in oesophageal squamous cell carcinoma. MiXCR, run by TCRdb on the PCR reads, gives a single entry per CDR3 protein. The table lists some 12,000 distinct CDR3 sequences, 57% of them singletons, with 35% in the top ten. This CDR3 spans 16 amino acids. The V end was cut by 6 bases, the J end by 0 bases, with 15 bases between. Germline assignment: CDR1 MNHEY and CDR2 SVGEGT. This clonotype has ten or more counts. This receptor was obtained from a male donor with esophageal squamous cell carcinoma. V is TRBV6-2 or TRBV6-3 and J is TRBJ1-5; possibly TRBD1 for D (6 bases). The sample comprised esophageal tumor tissue. DNA for the CDR3: TGTGCCAGCAGGCCCCGGACAGTTTATAGCAATCAGCCCCAGCATTTT. Protein sequence: CASRPRTVYSNQPQHF.